Described below is a single TCR beta chain sequence and its context. Priming of first-strand cDNA relied on TRAV- and TRBV-specific primers (covering alpha and beta chains). TCRs were put through roughly 19 PCR cycles of amplification with Phusion. A constant-region primer and the V-primer adapter served as the primer pair. TCRdb re-analysed the reads in MiXCR, keeping a single row per CDR3 protein. The data show 7,500 to 10,000 distinct CDR3 sequences, around 70% seen once. The CDR3 contains 15 residues. Germline CDR1 and CDR2: LGHDT and YNNKEL (reference sequence). Trimming left V 7 bases short and J 4 bases short, with 19 bases between. These data come from a study of low-dose radiotherapy and immunotherapy resistance in tumors. Across the study: Cyclophosphamide infusions of 200 mg/m2 came every two weeks, one day before radiation-immunotherapy.

Every donor was treated with nivolumab, ipilimumab, aspirin, low-dose cyclophosphamide and also low-dose radiotherapy. The chain recombines TRBV3-1 with TRBJ1-1; possible D gene TRBD1, 5 bases. The receptor was isolated from a human donor with advanced metastatic prostate, ovarian, gallbladder or colorectal cancer (not recorded which). This table probably holds off-target reads from a library built for another chain. The CDR3 coding sequence is TGTGCCAGCAACTCCGACGGGACCTTGATCACTGAAGCTTTCTTT. As protein: CASNSDGTLITEAFF.